This TCR beta chain was identified during a study of T-cell reconstitution after alpha-beta-depleted transplantation in children. Researchers prepared the TCRbeta library using unique molecular identifiers, the study reports. MiXCR, run by TCRdb on the PCR reads, gives a single entry per CDR3 protein. The sample carries 90,000 to 95,000 distinct CDR3 sequences, more than 9% recorded once. This clonotype was counted ten times or more. The CDR3 is made up of 15 amino acids. V dropped 8 bases and J dropped 5; count of bases not matched to a gene: 11. CDR1 and CDR2 from the germline V gene are MGHRA and YSYEKL.

The TCR comes from a human donor who donated a stem cell graft to a child with inherited bone marrow failure. The V gene is TRBV4-1, the J gene TRBJ2-2; 7 nucleotides agree with TRBD2. The sample was PBMCs from the stem cell graft donor, taken from the stem cell graft. CDR3 sequence (DNA): TGCGCCAGCGGCGAGCGGGAAGGGTTAACCGGGGAGCTGTTTTTT. Translating gives CASGEREGLTGELFF.